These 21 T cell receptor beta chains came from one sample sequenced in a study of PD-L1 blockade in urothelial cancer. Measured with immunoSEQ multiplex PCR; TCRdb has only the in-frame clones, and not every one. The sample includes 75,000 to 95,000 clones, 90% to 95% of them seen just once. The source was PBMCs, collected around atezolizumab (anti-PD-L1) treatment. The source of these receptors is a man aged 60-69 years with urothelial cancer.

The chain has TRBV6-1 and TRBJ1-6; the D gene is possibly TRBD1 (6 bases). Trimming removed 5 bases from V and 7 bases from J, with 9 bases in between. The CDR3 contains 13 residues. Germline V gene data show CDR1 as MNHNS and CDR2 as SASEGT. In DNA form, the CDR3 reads TGTGCCAGCAGTTCAGGGGCCAATTCACCCCTCCACTTT. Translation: CASSSGANSPLHF.

In nucleotides, the CDR3 is TGTGCCAGCAGCCCTAGAGGGGCTAGCGGGGGGAACACCGGGGAGCTGTTTTTT. It translates to CASSPRGASGGNTGELFF. The rearrangement links TRBV7-7 to TRBJ2-2, with 10 bases that match TRBD2. Germline CDR1 and CDR2: SSHAT and FNYEAQ (reference sequence). The CDR3 consists of 18 residues. The V gene end was trimmed by 5 bases and the J gene end by 1 base; junction bases not matched to a gene: 10.

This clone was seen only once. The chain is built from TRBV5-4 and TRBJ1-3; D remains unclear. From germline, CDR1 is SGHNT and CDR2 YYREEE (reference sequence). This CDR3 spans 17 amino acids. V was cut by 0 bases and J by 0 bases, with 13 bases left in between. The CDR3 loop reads CASSLDLGSSSGNTIYF. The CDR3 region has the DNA TGTGCCAGCAGCTTGGATCTGGGCTCCTCCTCTGGAAACACCATATATTTT.

CDR3 sequence (DNA): TGTGCCAGCAGCGTAGGAGGGCCTGGAGTCGAGGACGAGCAGTACTTC. Translating gives CASSVGGPGVEDEQYF. This sequence joins TRBV9 and TRBJ2-7; TRBD2 is a possible D gene (5 bases). Deletions cut 0 bases from V and 5 bases from J, with 18 bases between. The V gene's germline CDR1 is SGDLS and CDR2 YYNGEE. The length of the CDR3 is 16 residues.

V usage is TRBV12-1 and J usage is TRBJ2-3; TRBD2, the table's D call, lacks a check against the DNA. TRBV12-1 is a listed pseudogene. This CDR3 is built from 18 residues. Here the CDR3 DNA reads TGTGCCAGCAGGGGACTAGCGGGGGACCGTTCGCGCACAGATACGCAGTATTTT. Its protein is CASRGLAGDRSRTDTQYF.

CDR3 in DNA: TGTGCCAGCAGTTTCGGGGGTCAAGAGACCCAGTACTTC. Translation gives CASSFGGQETQYF. This chain links TRBV7-9 with TRBJ2-5; D is possibly TRBD2 (6 bases). The germline V gene has CDR1 SEHNR and CDR2 FQNEAQ (reference sequence). The CDR3 runs to 13 residues. Trimming pared 6 bases from V and 2 bases from J, leaving 10 bases between.

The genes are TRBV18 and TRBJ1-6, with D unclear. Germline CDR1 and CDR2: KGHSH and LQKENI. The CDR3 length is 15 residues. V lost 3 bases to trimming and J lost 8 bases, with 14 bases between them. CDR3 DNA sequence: TGTGCCAGCTCACCCGGAGTCCCCGAGTATTCACCCCTCCACTTT. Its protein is CASSPGVPEYSPLHF.

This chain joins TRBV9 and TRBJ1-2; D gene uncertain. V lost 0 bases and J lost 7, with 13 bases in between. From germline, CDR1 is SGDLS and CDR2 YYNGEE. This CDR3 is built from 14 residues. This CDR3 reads CASSVDSGSSGYTF. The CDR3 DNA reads TGTGCCAGCAGCGTAGATTCGGGGAGTTCTGGCTACACCTTC.

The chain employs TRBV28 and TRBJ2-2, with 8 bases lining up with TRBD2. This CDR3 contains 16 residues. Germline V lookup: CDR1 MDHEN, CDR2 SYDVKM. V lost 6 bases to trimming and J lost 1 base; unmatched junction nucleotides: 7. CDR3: CASRGAGEGNTGELFF. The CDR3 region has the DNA TGTGCCAGCAGAGGAGCGGGGGAGGGGAACACCGGGGAGCTGTTTTTT. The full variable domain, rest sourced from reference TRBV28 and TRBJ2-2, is DVKVTQSSRYLVKRTGEKVFLECVQDMDHENMFWYRQDPGLGLRLIYFSYDVKMKEKGDIPEGYSVSREKKERFSLILESASTNQTSMYLCASRGAGEGNTGELFFGEGSRLTVL.

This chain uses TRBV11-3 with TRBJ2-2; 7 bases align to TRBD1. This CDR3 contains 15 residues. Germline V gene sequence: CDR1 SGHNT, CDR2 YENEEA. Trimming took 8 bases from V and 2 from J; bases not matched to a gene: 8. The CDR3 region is CASSRDRLNTGELFF. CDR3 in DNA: TGTGCCAGCTCCAGGGACAGACTTAACACCGGGGAGCTGTTTTTT.

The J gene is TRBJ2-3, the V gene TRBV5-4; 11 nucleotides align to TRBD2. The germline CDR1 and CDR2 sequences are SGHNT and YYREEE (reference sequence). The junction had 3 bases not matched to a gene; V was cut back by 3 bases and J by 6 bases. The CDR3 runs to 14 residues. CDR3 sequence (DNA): TGTGCCAGCAGCTCCGGGACTAGCGGCGATACGCAGTATTTT. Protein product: CASSSGTSGDTQYF.

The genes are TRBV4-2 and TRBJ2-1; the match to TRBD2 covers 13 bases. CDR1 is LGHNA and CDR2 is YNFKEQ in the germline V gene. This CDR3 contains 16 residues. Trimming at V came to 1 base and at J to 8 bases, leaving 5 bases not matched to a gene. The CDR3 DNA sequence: TGTGCCAGCAGCCAAGTACTAGCGGGGGGGCCCCATGAGCAGTTCTTC. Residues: CASSQVLAGGPHEQFF.

The CDR3 here is CSVIPAGQGEQYF. CDR3 DNA sequence: TGCAGCGTTATACCGGCAGGGCAGGGGGAGCAGTACTTC. V is TRBV29-1 and J is TRBJ2-7; D is possibly TRBD1 (6 bases). V gave up 5 bases and J gave up 7 bases, with 18 bases separating them. Germline V CDR1 and CDR2: SQVTM, ANQGSEA. The CDR3 has 13 amino acids.

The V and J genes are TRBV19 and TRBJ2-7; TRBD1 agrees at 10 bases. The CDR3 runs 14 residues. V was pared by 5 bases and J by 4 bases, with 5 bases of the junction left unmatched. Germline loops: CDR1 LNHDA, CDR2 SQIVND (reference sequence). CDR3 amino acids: CASSPTGGRYEQYF. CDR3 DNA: TGTGCCAGTAGTCCGACAGGGGGCAGATACGAGCAGTACTTC.

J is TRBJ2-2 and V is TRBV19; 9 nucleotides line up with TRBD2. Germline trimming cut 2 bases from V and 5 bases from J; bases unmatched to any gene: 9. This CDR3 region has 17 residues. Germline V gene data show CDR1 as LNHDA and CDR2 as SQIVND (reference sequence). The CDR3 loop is CASSISGSGSRTGELFF. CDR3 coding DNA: TGTGCCAGTAGTATAAGCGGTAGCGGGAGTCGGACCGGGGAGCTGTTTTTT.

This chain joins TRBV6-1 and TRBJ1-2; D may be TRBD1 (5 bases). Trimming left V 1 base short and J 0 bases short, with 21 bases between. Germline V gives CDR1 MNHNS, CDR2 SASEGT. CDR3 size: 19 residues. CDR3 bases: TGTGCCAGCAGTGAAGATCTCCGGGCTGCCCGGACAACTAACTATGGCTACACCTTC. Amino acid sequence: CASSEDLRAARTTNYGYTF.

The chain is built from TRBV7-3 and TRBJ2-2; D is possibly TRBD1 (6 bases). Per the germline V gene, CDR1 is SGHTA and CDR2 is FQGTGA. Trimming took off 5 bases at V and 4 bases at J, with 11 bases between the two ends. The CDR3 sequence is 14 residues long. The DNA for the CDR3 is TGTGCCAGCAGCCCCTGGGACACCACCGGGGAGCTGTTTTTT. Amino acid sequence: CASSPWDTTGELFF.

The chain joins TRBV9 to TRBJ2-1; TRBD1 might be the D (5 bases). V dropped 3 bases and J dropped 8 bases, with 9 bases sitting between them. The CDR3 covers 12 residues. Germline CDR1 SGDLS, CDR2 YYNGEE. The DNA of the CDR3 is TGTGCCAGCAGCGAGGGGTGGGATGAGCAGTTCTTC. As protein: CASSEGWDEQFF.

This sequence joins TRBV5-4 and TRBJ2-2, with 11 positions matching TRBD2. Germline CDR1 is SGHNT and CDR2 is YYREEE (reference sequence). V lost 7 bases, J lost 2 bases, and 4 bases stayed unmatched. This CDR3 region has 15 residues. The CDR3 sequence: CASLLAGGNTGELFF. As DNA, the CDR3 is TGTGCCAGCCTTCTAGCGGGGGGCAACACCGGGGAGCTGTTTTTT.

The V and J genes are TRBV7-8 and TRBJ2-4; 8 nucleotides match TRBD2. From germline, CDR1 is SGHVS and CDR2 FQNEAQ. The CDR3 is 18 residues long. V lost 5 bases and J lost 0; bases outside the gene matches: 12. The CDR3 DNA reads TGTGCCAGCAGCGAGACTAGCGCGAGGAGTCTAGCCAAAAACATTCAGTACTTC. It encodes CASSETSARSLAKNIQYF.

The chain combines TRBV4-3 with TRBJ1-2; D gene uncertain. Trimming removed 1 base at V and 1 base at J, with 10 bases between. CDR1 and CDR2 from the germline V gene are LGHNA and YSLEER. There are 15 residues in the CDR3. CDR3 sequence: CASSQAPFLNYGYTF. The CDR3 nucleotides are TGCGCCAGCAGCCAAGCTCCTTTCCTTAACTATGGCTACACCTTC.